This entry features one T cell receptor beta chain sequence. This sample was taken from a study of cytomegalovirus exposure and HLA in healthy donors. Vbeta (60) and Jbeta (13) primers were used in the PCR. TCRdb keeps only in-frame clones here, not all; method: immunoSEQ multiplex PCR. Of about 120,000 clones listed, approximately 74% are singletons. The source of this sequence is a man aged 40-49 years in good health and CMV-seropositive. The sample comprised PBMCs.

CDR3 nucleotides: TGCGCCAGCAGAGGACAGGGGAACACCGGGGAGCTGTTTTTT. This codes for CASRGQGNTGELFF. The chain recombines TRBV5-1 with TRBJ2-2, with 8 bases fitting TRBD1. V dropped 5 bases and J dropped 1; count of bases not matched to a gene: 1. This CDR3 is 14 amino acids long. CDR1 is SGHRS, CDR2 YFSETQ, per germline.